Given below is one T cell receptor beta chain in context. Its target is unknown. The identical CDR3 is also encoded by other nucleotide sequences in the sample. CDR1 is SGHNT, CDR2 YYREEE, per germline (reference sequence). With 4 bases clipped from V and 6 bases from J, the junction kept 4 bases outside the gene matches. The CDR3 has 13 amino acids. In nominal health when sampled, donors likely had unrecorded immune exposures nonetheless. This entry is derived from a study of cytomegalovirus exposure and HLA in healthy donors. Overall study findings and caveats: Information on immune exposure was restricted to one variable (CMV serostatus). It was 164 TCR beta chains that were listed as cytomegalovirus-associated.

Researchers ran the PCR with 60 Vbeta and 13 Jbeta primers. TCRdb keeps only in-frame clones here, not all; method: immunoSEQ multiplex PCR. This repertoire shows just under 80,000 clones, 75% to 80% found once; its top ten account for 4.5%. The rearrangement links TRBV5-4 to TRBJ2-5; 9 nucleotides agree with TRBD1. Sequencing was done on a sample of PBMCs. The sequence was obtained from a man aged 35-49 years in good health and CMV-seronegative. The DNA of the CDR3 is TGTGCCAGCAGCCTGGACAGGGGTAAGACCCAGTACTTC. Amino acids: CASSLDRGKTQYF.